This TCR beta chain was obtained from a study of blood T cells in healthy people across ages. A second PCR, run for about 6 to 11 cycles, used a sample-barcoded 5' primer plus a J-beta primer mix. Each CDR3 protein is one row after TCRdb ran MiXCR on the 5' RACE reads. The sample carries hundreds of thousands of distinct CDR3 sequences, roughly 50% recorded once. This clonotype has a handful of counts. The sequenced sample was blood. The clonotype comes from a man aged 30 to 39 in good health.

Here the CDR3 DNA reads TGCAGTGCTCAAGCGGGGCCCTACGAGCAGTACTTC. This sequence encodes CSAQAGPYEQYF. The chain carries TRBV20-1 and TRBJ2-7; 7 nucleotides agree with TRBD2. The junction had 3 bases not matched to a gene; V was cut back by 5 bases and J by 2 bases. This CDR3 has 12 amino acids. In germline, CDR1 is DFQATT, CDR2 SNEGSKA (reference sequence).